Included here is one TCR beta chain sequence, with context. Its antigen is not known. Time point meaning: baseline pretreatment blood. The treatment was: 15 Gy SBRT to primary tumor, nephrectomy 4 weeks later. Blood was sampled at baseline, 2 weeks and 4 weeks after SBRT. CDR1 is SGHVS and CDR2 is FQNEAQ in the germline V gene. The CDR3 spans 15 residues. V lost 5 bases, J lost 8 bases, and 6 bases stayed unmatched. Repertoires were generated with immunoSEQ multiplex PCR, while TCRdb's copy carries only in-frame clones and drops some. The sample carries more than 140,000 clones, 83% recorded once. The sample belongs to a study of radiation and T cells in renal cell carcinoma. General study results and limits: Top tumor clonotypes rose in blood 2 weeks post-radiation, then contracted.

Source: blood, taken from a patient whose treatment included radiotherapy and nephrectomy. The chain carries TRBV7-8 and TRBJ2-1; 13 bases are a match to TRBD2. The sequence came from a woman aged 50 to 60 with renal cell carcinoma. In DNA form, the CDR3 reads TGTGCCAGCAGCCTCGGGACTAGCGGGGTTCATGAGCAGTTCTTC. This sequence encodes CASSLGTSGVHEQFF.